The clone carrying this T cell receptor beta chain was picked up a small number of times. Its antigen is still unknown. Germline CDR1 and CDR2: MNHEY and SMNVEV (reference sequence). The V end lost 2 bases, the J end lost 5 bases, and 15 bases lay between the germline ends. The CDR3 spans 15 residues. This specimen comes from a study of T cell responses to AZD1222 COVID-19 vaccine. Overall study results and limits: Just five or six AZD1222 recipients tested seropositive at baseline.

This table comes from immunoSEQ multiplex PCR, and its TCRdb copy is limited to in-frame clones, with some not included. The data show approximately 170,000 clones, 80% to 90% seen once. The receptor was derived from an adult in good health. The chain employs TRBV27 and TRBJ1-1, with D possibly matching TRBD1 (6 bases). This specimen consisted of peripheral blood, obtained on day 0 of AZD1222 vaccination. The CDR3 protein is CASSLVVGQGTEAFF. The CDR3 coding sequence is TGTGCCAGCAGTTTAGTAGTGGGACAAGGGACTGAAGCTTTCTTT.